The rows below give T cell receptor beta chains drawn from one sample of a study of response to subunit inactivated influenza vaccine. From the RT-PCR reads, TCRdb called clonotypes with MiXCR, one entry per CDR3 protein. The sample lists about 170,000 distinct CDR3 sequences; about 12% were seen once. Another study also made use of these data, one on T cells expressing NK-cell markers.

The sample here was CD8+ T cells sorted from PBMCs, taken approximately 13 days after vaccination. All receptors come from a middle-aged man who received an inactivated influenza vaccine. CDR3s include the opening cysteine and the closing phenylalanine or tryptophan. The D gene is left open where the match is weak. Clone size is not always given. Where it is, it says once, few, many or a class for expanded clones.

TRBV2	few	TRBD1	TRBJ2-1	TGTGCCAACTCCGGGACAGGGGGTCAGGGTGAGCAGTTCTTC	CANSGTGGQGEQFF
TRBV12-3/TRBV12-4	many	.	TRBJ2-5	TGTGCCAGCAGTTCCACCGGGGTTGGGACCCAGTACTTC	CASSSTGVGTQYF
TRBV12-3/TRBV12-4	.	TRBD2	TRBJ2-1	TGTGCCAGCAGTTCGTGCGCGGGAGGGGAACTTGAGCAGTTCTTC	CASSSCAGGELEQFF
TRBV28	.	TRBD1	TRBJ1-1	TGTGCCAGCAGTTTAGTCTCCACCGGGACAGAAAAAAGTCGGAACACTGAAGCTTTCTTT	CASSLVSTGTEKSRNTEAFF
TRBV20-1	.	TRBD2	TRBJ2-3	TGCAGTGCTAGAGATTTACTAGCGGGGGGACCTAGCACAGATACGCAGTATTTT	CSARDLLAGGPSTDTQYF
TRBV4-3	.	TRBD2	TRBJ2-1	TGCGCCAGCAGCCAAGATAGCCCGATCGAGCGGGGGTACAATGAGCAGTTCTTC	CASSQDSPIERGYNEQFF
TRBV7-9	.	.	TRBJ2-3	TGTGCCAGCAGCAGTTCCCTACGGCCGAATACGCAGTATTTT	CASSSSLRPNTQYF
TRBV6-2/TRBV6-3	many	TRBD2	TRBJ2-1	TGTGCCAGCAGTTACTCAGGAGCGGGAGGAAATGAGCAGTTCTTC	CASSYSGAGGNEQFF
TRBV2	few	TRBD1	TRBJ2-7	TGTGCCAGCAGCCACCGGGACAGGGGTTCCTACGAGCAGTACTTC	CASSHRDRGSYEQYF
TRBV7-9	few	TRBD1	TRBJ1-4	TGTGCCAGCAGCTCCCCGGTCCCGGGACAGGGGAGGGAATTT	CASSSPVPGQGREF
TRBV3-1	few	.	TRBJ1-1	TGTGCCAGCAGCCAAGAGGAAGGGGCCAACACTGAAGCTTTCTTT	CASSQEEGANTEAFF
TRBV4-2	.	TRBD2	TRBJ2-1	TGTGCCAGCAGCCAGAGCCTAGCGGGGGTGAATGAGCACTTCTTC	CASSQSLAGVNEHFF
TRBV30	.	TRBD1	TRBJ2-1	TGTGCCTGGGTCTATCCTGGGACAGGGTTGTACAATGAGCAGTTCTTC	CAWVYPGTGLYNEQFF
TRBV28	few	.	TRBJ1-4	TGTGCCAGCAGTTCGGACATTTTGAATGAAAAACTGTTTTTT	CASSSDILNEKLFF